This TCR beta chain is drawn from a study of control samples from healthy donors and cancer patients. The CDR3 covers 15 residues. V dropped 1 base and J dropped 0 bases, with 7 bases sitting between them. From germline, CDR1 is LNHDA and CDR2 SQIVND (reference sequence). Method: immunoSEQ multiplex PCR; TCRdb's copy keeps in-frame clones and lacks some. The sample yields 130,000 or so clones, around 87% seen once. The rearrangement uses TRBV19 and TRBJ1-3; D call uncertain. The clonotype was recovered from a man between 60 and 75 years old in good health. The source material was blood. The CDR3 DNA reads as TGTGCCAGTAGTATAGCGGTAAACTCTGGAAACACCATATATTTT. The encoded protein is CASSIAVNSGNTIYF.